This T cell receptor beta chain was profiled in a study of T cell repertoires in cytomegalovirus infection. The sample holds many counts of this clonotype. The CDR3 runs 13 residues. Germline V lookup: CDR1 SGHAT, CDR2 FQNNGV. V lost 5 bases and J lost 0, with 6 bases in between. TCRdb re-called the reads through MiXCR, storing one row per CDR3 protein. The sample includes 200,000 to 250,000 distinct CDR3 sequences, about 7% seen only once; the top ten take under 7%. The chain joins TRBV11-2 to TRBJ2-3; D is unclear. The sample comprised PBMCs. This receptor was taken from a human donor in good health (CMV status not recorded). Some clones in this sample may be carry-over from other donors' samples. CDR3 protein: CASSAGSTDTQYF. The CDR3 DNA reads as TGTGCCAGCAGCGCAGGTAGCACAGATACGCAGTATTTT.